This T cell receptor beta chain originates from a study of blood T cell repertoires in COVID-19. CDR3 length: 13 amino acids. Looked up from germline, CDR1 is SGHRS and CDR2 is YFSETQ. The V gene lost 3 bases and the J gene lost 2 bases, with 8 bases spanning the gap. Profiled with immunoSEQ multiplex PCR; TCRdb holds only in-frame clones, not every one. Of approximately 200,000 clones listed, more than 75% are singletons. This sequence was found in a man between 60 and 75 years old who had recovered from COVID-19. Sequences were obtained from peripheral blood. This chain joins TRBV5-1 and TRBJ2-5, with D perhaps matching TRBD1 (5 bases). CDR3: CASSWGRQETQYF. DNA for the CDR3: TGCGCCAGCAGCTGGGGCCGTCAAGAGACCCAGTACTTC.